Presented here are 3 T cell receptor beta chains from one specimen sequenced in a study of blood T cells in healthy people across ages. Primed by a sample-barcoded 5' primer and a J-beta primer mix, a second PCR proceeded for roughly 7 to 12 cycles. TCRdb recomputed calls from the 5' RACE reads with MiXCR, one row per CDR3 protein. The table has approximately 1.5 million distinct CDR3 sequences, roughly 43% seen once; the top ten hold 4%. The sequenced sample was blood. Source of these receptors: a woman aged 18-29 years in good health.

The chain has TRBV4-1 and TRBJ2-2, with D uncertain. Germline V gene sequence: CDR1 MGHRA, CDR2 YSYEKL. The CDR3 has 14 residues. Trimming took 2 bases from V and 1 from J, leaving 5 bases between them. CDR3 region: CASSQYLNTGELFF. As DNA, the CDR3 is TGCGCCAGCAGCCAATACCTGAACACCGGGGAGCTGTTTTTT.

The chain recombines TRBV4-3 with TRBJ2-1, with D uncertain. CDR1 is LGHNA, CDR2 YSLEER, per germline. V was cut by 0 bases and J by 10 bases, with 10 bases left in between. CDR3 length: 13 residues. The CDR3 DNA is TGCGCCAGCAGCCAAGATATGCGTCGCGAGCAGTTCTTC. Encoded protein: CASSQDMRREQFF.

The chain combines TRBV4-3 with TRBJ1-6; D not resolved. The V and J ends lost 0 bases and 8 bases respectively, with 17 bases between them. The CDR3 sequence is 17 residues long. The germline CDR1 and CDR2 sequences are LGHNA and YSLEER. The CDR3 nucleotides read TGCGCCAGCAGCCAAGAGACCCTTGCGGTTCAAGATTCACCCCTCCACTTT. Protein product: CASSQETLAVQDSPLHF.